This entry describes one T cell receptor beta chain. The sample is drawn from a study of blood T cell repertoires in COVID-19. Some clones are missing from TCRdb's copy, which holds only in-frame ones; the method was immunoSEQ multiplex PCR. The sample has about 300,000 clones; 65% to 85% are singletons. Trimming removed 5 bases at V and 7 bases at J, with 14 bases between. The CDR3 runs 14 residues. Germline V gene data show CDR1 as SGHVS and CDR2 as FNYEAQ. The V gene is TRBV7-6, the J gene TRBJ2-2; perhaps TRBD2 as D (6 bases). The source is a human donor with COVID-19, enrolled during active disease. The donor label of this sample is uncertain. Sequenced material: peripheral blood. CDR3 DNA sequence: TGTGCCAGCAGCGGCGGGACCGCAAACGGGGAGCTGTTTTTT. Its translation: CASSGGTANGELFF.